Sequencing of this T cell receptor (beta chain) was carried out in a study of blood T cell repertoires in COVID-19. Study information: There were acute and convalescent COVID-19 samples, and they came from the United States, Italy and Spain. The cDNA or gDNA used as material had been derived from T cells, B-cell-depleted T cells, or PBMCs.

In the authors' workflow: Reference gene primer amplification gave nucleated cell count estimates. Produced via immunoSEQ multiplex PCR; TCRdb's table is partial and in-frame only. From that table come the V and J calls and clone size; the DNA was used to work out D and trimming. The profile shows approximately 110,000 clones, about 86% of them singletons. The clonotype comes from a woman aged 45-65 years with active or convalescent COVID-19. The sample consisted of peripheral blood.

The CDR3 spells CASSIGTGSSPLHF. In DNA form, the CDR3 reads TGTGCCAGTAGTATAGGGACAGGCTCTTCACCCCTCCACTTT. This rearrangement joins TRBV19 to TRBJ1-6, with 7 bases aligning to TRBD1. Unmatched junction bases numbered 3, after V lost 1 base and J lost 9 bases. This CDR3 is built from 14 residues. CDR1 is LNHDA, CDR2 SQIVND, per germline (reference sequence).